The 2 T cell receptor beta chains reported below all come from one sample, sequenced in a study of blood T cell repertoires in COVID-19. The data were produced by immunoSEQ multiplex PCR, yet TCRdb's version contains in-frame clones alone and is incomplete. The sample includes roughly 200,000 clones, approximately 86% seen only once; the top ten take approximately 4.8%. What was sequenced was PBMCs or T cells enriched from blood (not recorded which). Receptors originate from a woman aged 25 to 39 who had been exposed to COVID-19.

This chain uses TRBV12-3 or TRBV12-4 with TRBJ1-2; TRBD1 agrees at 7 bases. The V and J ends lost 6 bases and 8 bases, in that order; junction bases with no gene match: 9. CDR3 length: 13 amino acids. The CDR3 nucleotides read TGTGCCAGCAGACCCGACAGGGTTGACGGCTACACCTTC. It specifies CASRPDRVDGYTF.

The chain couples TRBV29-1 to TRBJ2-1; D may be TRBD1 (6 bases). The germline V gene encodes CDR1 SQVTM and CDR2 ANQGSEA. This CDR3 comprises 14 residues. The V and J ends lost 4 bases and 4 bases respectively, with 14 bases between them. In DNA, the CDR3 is TGCAGCGTTGCGCGGACAGAGCCTTACAATGAGCAGTTCTTC. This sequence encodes CSVARTEPYNEQFF.